Detailed here is one TCR beta chain. The antigen is unknown. Looked up from germline, CDR1 is SGHTA and CDR2 is FQGNSA. The ends were cut back, 2 bases at V and 8 bases at J, with 15 bases in the middle. This CDR3 has 14 residues. The data belong to a study of T cell repertoires in cytomegalovirus infection. Study-wide results and limits: Individuals carrying CMV plus the relevant HLA were identified by cumulative frequency of public TCR beta families. Clonotype analysis showed dominance of the ex vivo response by HLA-C-restricted CMV-specific TCR beta clonotypes.

Via MiXCR, TCRdb re-called the reads, giving one row per CDR3 protein. The profile shows about half a million distinct CDR3 sequences, 33% of them singletons. This specimen was cultured PBMCs, taken from culture after CMV antigen stimulation. The receptor's source is a human donor in good health (CMV status not recorded). Some clones in this sample may be carry-over from other donors' samples. The chain carries TRBV7-2 and TRBJ1-1; possible D gene TRBD1, 5 bases. In nucleotides, the CDR3 is TGTGCCAGCAGCTTAAGGGGCGGAGGGTCAGAAGCTTTCTTT. Its protein is CASSLRGGGSEAFF.